The present entry profiles one T cell receptor (beta chain) with its context. The data were taken from a study of blood T cell repertoires in COVID-19. The method was immunoSEQ multiplex PCR; TCRdb's version includes in-frame clones alone and lacks a portion of them. The sample lists around 300,000 clones, over 75% occurring once. V lost 3 bases and J 4 bases, leaving 9 bases between the germline ends. This CDR3 is 13 amino acids long. Germline CDR1 and CDR2: KGHSH and LQKENI. The chain recombines TRBV18 with TRBJ1-1, with D perhaps matching TRBD1 (6 bases). This TCR derives from a woman aged 18-29 years who had recovered from COVID-19. The sample comprised PBMCs or T cells enriched from blood (not recorded which). This CDR3 is CASSPRGFTEAFF. The DNA of the CDR3 is TGTGCCAGCTCACCCAGGGGATTCACTGAAGCTTTCTTT.